This T cell receptor beta chain was sequenced for a study of monozygotic twins with inflammatory bowel disease. The CDR3 covers 13 residues. From germline, CDR1 is MNHEY and CDR2 SMNVEV (reference sequence). TCRdb reprocessed the 5' RACE reads and stores each CDR3 protein as one record, lacking DNA. This table holds over 350,000 distinct CDR3 sequences. The receptor was isolated from a human donor with ulcerative colitis or Crohn's disease, or a healthy co-twin of an affected twin (not recorded which). Sample: blood. The chain employs TRBV27 and TRBJ2-2; TCRdb returns TRBD1, unconfirmable since there is no DNA. Here the CDR3 reads CASSFLGAGELFF.